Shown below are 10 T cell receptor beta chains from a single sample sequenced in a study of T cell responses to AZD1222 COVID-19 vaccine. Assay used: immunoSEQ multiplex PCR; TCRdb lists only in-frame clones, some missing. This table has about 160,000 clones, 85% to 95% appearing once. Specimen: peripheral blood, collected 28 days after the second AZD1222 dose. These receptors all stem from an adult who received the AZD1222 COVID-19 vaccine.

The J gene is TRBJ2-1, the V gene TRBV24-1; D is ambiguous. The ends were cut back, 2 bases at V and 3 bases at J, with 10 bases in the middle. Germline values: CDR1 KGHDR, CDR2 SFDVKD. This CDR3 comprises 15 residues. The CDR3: CATSDSAPGYNEQFF. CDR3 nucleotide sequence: TGTGCCACCAGTGATTCCGCCCCAGGCTACAATGAGCAGTTCTTC.

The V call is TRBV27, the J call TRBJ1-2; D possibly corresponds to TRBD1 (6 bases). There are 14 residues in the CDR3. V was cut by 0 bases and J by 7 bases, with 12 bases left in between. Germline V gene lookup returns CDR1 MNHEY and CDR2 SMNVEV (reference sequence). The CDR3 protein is CASSLSSAGVGYTF. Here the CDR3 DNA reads TGTGCCAGCAGTTTATCCTCGGCAGGGGTTGGCTACACCTTC.

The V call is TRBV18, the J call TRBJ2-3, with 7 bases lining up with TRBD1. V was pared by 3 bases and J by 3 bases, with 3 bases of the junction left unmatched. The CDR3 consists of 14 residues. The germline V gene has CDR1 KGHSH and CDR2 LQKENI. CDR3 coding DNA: TGTGCCAGCTCACCCCAGGGGGTGACAGATACGCAGTATTTT. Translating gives CASSPQGVTDTQYF. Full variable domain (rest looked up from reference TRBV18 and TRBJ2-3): NAGVMQNPRHLVRRRGQEARLRCSPMKGHSHVYWYRQLPEEGLKFMVYLQKENIIDESGMPKERFSAEFPKEGPSILRIQQVVRGDSAAYFCASSPQGVTDTQYFGPGTRLTVL.

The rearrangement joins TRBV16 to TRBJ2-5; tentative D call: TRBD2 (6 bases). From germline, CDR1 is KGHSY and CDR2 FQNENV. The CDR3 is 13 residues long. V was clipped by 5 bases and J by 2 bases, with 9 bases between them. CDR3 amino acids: CASSSGPQETQYF. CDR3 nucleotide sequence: TGTGCCAGCAGCAGCGGGCCGCAAGAGACCCAGTACTTC. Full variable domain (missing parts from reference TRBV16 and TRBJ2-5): GEEVAQTPKHLVRGEGQKAKLYCAPIKGHSYVFWYQQVLKNEFKFLISFQNENVFDETGMPKERFSAKCLPNSPCSLEIQATKLEDSAVYFCASSSGPQETQYFGPGTRLLVL.

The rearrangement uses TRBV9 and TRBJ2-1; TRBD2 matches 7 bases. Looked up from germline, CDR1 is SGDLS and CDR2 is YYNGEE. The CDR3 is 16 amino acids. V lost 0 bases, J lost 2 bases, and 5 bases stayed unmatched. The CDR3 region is CASSVGGGTTYNEQFF. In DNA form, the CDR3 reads TGTGCCAGCAGCGTAGGGGGGGGTACCACCTACAATGAGCAGTTCTTC.

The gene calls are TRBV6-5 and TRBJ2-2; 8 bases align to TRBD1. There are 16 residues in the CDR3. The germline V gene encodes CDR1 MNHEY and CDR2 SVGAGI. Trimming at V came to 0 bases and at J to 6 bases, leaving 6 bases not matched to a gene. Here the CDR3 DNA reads TGTGCCAGCAGTTACTCGGCAGGGGGCGTATCCGGGGAGCTGTTTTTT. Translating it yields CASSYSAGGVSGELFF.

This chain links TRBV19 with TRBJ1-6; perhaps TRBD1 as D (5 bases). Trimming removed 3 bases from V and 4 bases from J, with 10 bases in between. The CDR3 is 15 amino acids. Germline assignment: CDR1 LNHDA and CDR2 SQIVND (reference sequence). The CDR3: CASSIEQEYNSPLHF. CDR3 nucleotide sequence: TGTGCCAGTAGTATCGAACAGGAGTATAATTCACCCCTCCACTTT.

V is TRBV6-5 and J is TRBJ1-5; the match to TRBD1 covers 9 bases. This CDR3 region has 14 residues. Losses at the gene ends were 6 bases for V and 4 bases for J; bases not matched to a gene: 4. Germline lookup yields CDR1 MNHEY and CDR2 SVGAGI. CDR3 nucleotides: TGTGCCAGCAGAAAAGGACAGGGGAATCAGCCCCAGCATTTT. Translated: CASRKGQGNQPQHF.

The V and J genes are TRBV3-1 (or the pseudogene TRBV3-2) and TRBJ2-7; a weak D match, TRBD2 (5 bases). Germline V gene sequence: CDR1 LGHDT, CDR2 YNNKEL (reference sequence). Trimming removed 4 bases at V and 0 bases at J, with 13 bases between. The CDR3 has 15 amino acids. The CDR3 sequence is CASSLAAGVSYEQYF. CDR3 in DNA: TGTGCCAGCAGCCTCGCGGCGGGTGTCTCCTACGAGCAGTACTTC.

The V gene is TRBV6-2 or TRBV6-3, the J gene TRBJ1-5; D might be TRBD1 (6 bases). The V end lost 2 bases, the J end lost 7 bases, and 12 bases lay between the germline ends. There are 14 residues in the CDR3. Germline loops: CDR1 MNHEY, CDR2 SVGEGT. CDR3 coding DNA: TGTGCCAGCAGTTACGGGGGGGCTTGGCAGCCCCAGCATTTT. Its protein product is CASSYGGAWQPQHF.